This T cell receptor (beta chain) was sequenced for a study of somatic mutations in cytotoxic T cells in rheumatoid arthritis. Study-level results: Adjustment for multiple comparisons was not applied to the slight TRBV07 underrepresentation observed in rheumatoid arthritis patients. For about an eighth of the 65 patients, a single CD8+ clone accounted for more than 20% of CD8+ cells. Rheumatoid arthritis patients showed CD8+ clonality increasing with age, unlike healthy controls.

Authors' processing steps: Rarely, patient CD8+ clones larger than 1% corresponded to published virus-specific TCRB sequences. This table comes from immunoSEQ multiplex PCR, and its TCRdb copy is limited to in-frame clones, with some not included. The DNA was the basis for D and trimming; V, J and clone size are from that table. Among just over 30,000 clones listed, approximately 85% were seen once. The CDR3 consists of 15 residues. CDR1 and CDR2 (germline): SNHLY, FYNNEI. V lost 6 bases, J lost 8 bases, and 22 bases lay in between. Comment on this clone: The antigen is unknown.

V gene TRBV2 combines with J gene TRBJ1-1, with a possible D match to TRBD1 (5 bases). Sequences were obtained from CD8+ T cells sorted from blood. The receptor comes from an adult with rheumatoid arthritis. CDR3 protein: CASSRGPSLVPEAFF. For the CDR3, the DNA is TGTGCCAGCAGCCGGGGACCGTCCCTAGTTCCCGAAGCTTTCTTT.